Here is one T cell receptor (beta chain) with its context. As yet, its antigen is unknown. Germline loops: CDR1 SQVTM, CDR2 ANQGSEA. This CDR3 spans 11 amino acids. V lost 6 bases and J lost 3, with 7 bases in between. This sample is part of a study of human T cells and chemical hapten exposure. General observations from the study: PT1 expanded TCR counts and patch test score correlated positively.

Sample time point: patch test 1, 2 weeks after DPC sensitization. Treatment: therapeutic diphenylcyclopropenone sensitization with weekly scalp DPC. Total RNA was isolated from whole blood that had not been fractionated. As processed by the authors: A per-sample median of roughly 100,000 TCRs was observed, with a range of about 20,000 to 700,000. TCRdb re-called the RACE reads through MiXCR, storing one row per CDR3 protein. These V and J calls derive from TCRdb rather than the authors' analysis. The sample contains tens of thousands of distinct CDR3 sequences, about a tenth of which appear only once.

The V call is TRBV29-1, the J call TRBJ2-3, with D hard to call. The sequence came from a woman aged 45-65 years with alopecia areata. Some clones in this sample may be carry-over from other donors' samples. The sequencing used whole blood, collected in connection with sensitization to the hapten diphenylcyclopropenone (DPC). The CDR3 here is CSVGWTDTQYF. DNA for the CDR3: TGCAGCGTGGGGTGGACAGATACGCAGTATTTT.